This T cell receptor (beta chain) was documented in a study of blood T cells in healthy people across ages. Background on the study: Template switching recovered approximately one barcoded beta molecule for every two T cells.

In this sample, this clonotype turned up a few times. Its antigen remains unknown. Study observations and caveats: Higher diversity, along with more naive CD4+ cells, distinguished long-lived donors from aged donors. Diversity of TCR beta per million T cells declined in a roughly linear way with age.

Through a sample-barcoded 5' primer and a J-beta primer mix, a second PCR was run for about 6 to 11 cycles. One entry per CDR3 protein, called by TCRdb with MiXCR from the 5' RACE reads. The sample yields hundreds of thousands of distinct CDR3 sequences, roughly 53% seen once. Every donor gave roughly 9.2 milliliters of peripheral blood. The germline gives CDR1 SGHTA, CDR2 FQGNSA. The CDR3 totals 14 residues. V gave up 5 bases and J gave up 4 bases, with 14 bases separating them. The chain is built from TRBV7-2 and TRBJ2-5; D not resolved. Source material: blood. The TCR was taken from a man aged 55 to 70 in good health. The CDR3 reads CASSQGRDLETQYF. The CDR3 bases are TGTGCCAGCAGCCAAGGACGTGACTTAGAGACCCAGTACTTC.